These 10 T cell receptor beta chains share one sample of origin, sequenced in a study of early T cells in non-severe SARS-CoV-2 infection. TCRdb re-analysed the 5' RACE reads in MiXCR, keeping a single row per CDR3 protein. The sample comprises 50,000 to 65,000 distinct CDR3 sequences, 15% to 20% of which are singletons, and around 9.8% rests with the top ten. The sample was whole blood, taken at baseline. These receptors came from an adult who was a healthcare worker with PCR-confirmed SARS-CoV-2 infection or an uninfected control (not recorded which).

CDR3 in amino acids: CASSLGASGRAVGELFF. CDR3 DNA sequence: TGTGCCAGCAGCTTAGGGGCCAGCGGGAGGGCCGTCGGGGAGCTGTTTTTT. The V gene is TRBV7-8, the J gene TRBJ2-2; 10 bases agree with TRBD2. CDR1 SGHVS and CDR2 FQNEAQ come from the germline V gene. The CDR3 contains 17 residues. Trimming removed 1 base from V and 7 bases from J; junction bases left unmatched: 9.

This clonotype was detected only a few times. The chain couples TRBV6-2 or TRBV6-3 to TRBJ2-1, with 9 bases lining up with TRBD1. Per the germline V gene, CDR1 is MNHEY and CDR2 is SVGEGT. V was pared by 6 bases and J by 4 bases, with 7 bases of the junction left unmatched. This CDR3 has 15 residues. CDR3 in DNA: TGTGCCAGCAGACGCACAGGGGGCAGGTACAATGAGCAGTTCTTC. It encodes CASRRTGGRYNEQFF.

The sample holds many counts of this clonotype. The chain uses TRBV4-2 and TRBJ1-4; D not resolved. CDR1 is LGHNA and CDR2 is YNFKEQ in the germline V gene. V dropped 0 bases and J dropped 4 bases, with 9 bases sitting between them. This CDR3 region has 15 residues. As DNA, the CDR3 is TGTGCCAGCAGCCAAGATGGGCAGATTAATGAAAAACTGTTTTTT. This gives the protein CASSQDGQINEKLFF.

This clonotype is medium-sized (0.01 to 0.1%). The chain uses TRBV5-1 and TRBJ2-1, with 9 bases lining up with TRBD1. This CDR3 is 16 amino acids long. Germline CDR1 SGHRS, CDR2 YFSETQ. The V and J ends lost 0 bases and 7 bases, in that order; junction bases with no gene match: 8. CDR3 bases: TGCGCCAGCAGCTTGGGAACAGGGGGCTTCGGGAATGAGCAGTTCTTC. Protein: CASSLGTGGFGNEQFF.

This chain joins TRBV4-3 and TRBJ2-1; 7 positions match TRBD2. Germline assignment: CDR1 LGHNA and CDR2 YSLEER. V dropped 4 bases and J dropped 8; count of bases not matched to a gene: 5. CDR3 size: 13 residues. CDR3 bases: TGCGCCAGCAGCCCCCATCGGGGGGATGAGCAGTTCTTC. Its protein is CASSPHRGDEQFF.

This clonotype was counted between two and nine times. This chain joins TRBV4-2 and TRBJ2-7; 10 nucleotides line up with TRBD2. Germline V gene lookup returns CDR1 LGHNA and CDR2 YNFKEQ. The CDR3 has 18 amino acids. J lost 1 base, V lost 4 bases, and 13 bases had no gene match. The CDR3 nucleotides are TGTGCCAGCAGCCTCCAGCAGGCCCTAGCGGGGGATTCCTACGAGCAGTACTTC. Encoded protein: CASSLQQALAGDSYEQYF.

The chain couples TRBV10-1 to TRBJ1-1; TRBD1 might be the D (5 bases). The V end lost 3 bases, the J end lost 1 base, and 6 bases lay between the germline ends. Germline CDR1 and CDR2: WNHNN and SYGVQD (reference sequence). CDR3 length: 13 amino acids. As DNA, the CDR3 is TGCGCCAGCAGTGAAACAGGGAACACTGAAGCTTTCTTT. Translating it yields CASSETGNTEAFF.

This clonotype was counted at least ten times. The CDR3 bases are TGTGCCAGTAGTATACGGGGTAGCTACAATGAGCAGTTCTTC. This codes for CASSIRGSYNEQFF. The rearrangement joins TRBV19 to TRBJ2-1; tentatively, D is TRBD2 (5 bases). The CDR3 sequence is 14 residues long. The germline V gene has CDR1 LNHDA and CDR2 SQIVND (reference sequence). V was shortened by 2 bases and J by 3 bases, with 8 bases between the two germline ends.

This clonotype was counted between two and nine times. The chain uses TRBV21-1 and TRBJ2-5; the tabulated D call, TRBD1, remains unverified against the DNA. TRBV21-1 is a pseudogene segment. The CDR3 is 17 amino acids. CDR3 loop: CASSKEGYNRGGETQYF. The CDR3 region has the DNA TGTGCCAGCAGCAAAGAGGGATACAACAGGGGAGGAGAGACCCAGTACTTC.

In this sample, this clonotype turned up many times. V is TRBV7-2 and J is TRBJ1-4; D perhaps matches TRBD1 (5 bases). Germline CDR1 SGHTA, CDR2 FQGNSA. The CDR3 consists of 13 residues. Trimming took 1 base from V and 8 from J, leaving 8 bases between them. The CDR3 region is CASSLGQSEKLFF. The CDR3 coding sequence is TGTGCCAGCAGCTTAGGACAGAGCGAAAAACTGTTTTTT.